This T cell receptor (beta chain) was sequenced for a study of T cells in localized non-small cell lung cancer. Produced via immunoSEQ multiplex PCR; TCRdb's table is partial and in-frame only. The sample gives over 30,000 clones, 88% of which show up once; less than 3.5% is in the top ten. CDR1 SGHAT and CDR2 FQNNGV come from the germline V gene. The CDR3 is 15 residues long. The V and J ends lost 5 bases and 15 bases, in that order; junction bases with no gene match: 14. This receptor was obtained from a woman aged 35 to 70 with stage I lung adenocarcinoma. Specimen: peripheral blood, collected before any cancer treatment. The chain is built from TRBV11-2 and TRBJ1-4, with 11 bases identical to TRBD1. CDR3 region: CASSALTDRGPLVFF. The CDR3 nucleotides read TGTGCCAGCAGCGCCCTCACGGACAGGGGGCCTTTGGTGTTTTTT.